Listed below are T cell receptor beta chains from one sample, sequenced in a study of blood T cell repertoires in COVID-19. Repertoires were generated with immunoSEQ multiplex PCR, while TCRdb's copy carries only in-frame clones and drops some. The sample lists 60,000 to 75,000 clones; around nine tenths were seen once. Specimen: peripheral blood. All receptors derive from a woman in her sixties or seventies with acute or convalescent COVID-19. The CDR3 runs from the conserved cysteine through the conserved F or W. Fields, in order: clone size, V gene, J gene, D gene, CDR3 protein, CDR3 DNA. The D gene is left open where the match is weak. Rows give clone size only sometimes, using once, few, many, or a class for an expanded clone.

once	TRBV7-9	TRBJ2-7	-	CASSRLGYEQYF	TGTGCCAGCAGCCGACTTGGTTACGAGCAGTACTTC
-	TRBV20-1	TRBJ1-1	-	CRAGSGTEAFF	TGCAGAGCCGGTTCAGGGACTGAAGCTTTCTTT
once	TRBV7-9	TRBJ2-5	-	CASRSRDIQETQYF	TGTGCCAGCAGGTCCCGGGACATCCAAGAGACCCAGTACTTC
-	TRBV7-3	TRBJ2-2	-	CASSAAGGPGELFF	TGTGCCAGCAGCGCAGCCGGGGGACCCGGGGAGCTGTTTTTT
-	TRBV6-5	TRBJ1-2	-	CASSDRNYGYTF	TGTGCCAGCAGCGACAGAAACTATGGCTACACCTTC
-	TRBV6-2/TRBV6-3	TRBJ2-5	-	CASSWAGEETQYF	TGTGCCAGCAGTTGGGCAGGGGAAGAGACCCAGTACTTC
-	TRBV7-2	TRBJ1-2	TRBD1	CASTLDRIDGYTF	TGTGCCAGCACCCTGGACAGGATCGATGGCTACACCTTC
-	TRBV6-1	TRBJ1-6	-	CASSVEEGPYNSPLHF	TGTGCCAGCAGTGTCGAGGAGGGACCCTATAATTCACCCCTCCACTTT
-	TRBV19	TRBJ2-3	-	CASSIDRDTQYF	TGTGCCAGTAGTATAGACCGGGATACGCAGTATTTT
few	TRBV4-1	TRBJ2-7	-	CASSQDSGFYEQYF	TGCGCCAGCAGCCAAGATTCGGGGTTCTACGAGCAGTACTTC
-	TRBV5-8	TRBJ2-3	TRBD2	CASSFERGAFTDTQYF	TGTGCCAGCAGCTTTGAGCGGGGGGCTTTCACAGATACGCAGTATTTT
-	TRBV3-1/TRBV3-2	TRBJ1-5	TRBD1	CASSPGQGARNQPQHF	TGTGCCAGCAGCCCAGGACAGGGGGCGCGCAATCAGCCCCAGCATTTT
once	TRBV5-1	TRBJ1-2	TRBD1	CASSLGQGAFGGYTF	TGCGCCAGCAGCTTGGGACAGGGGGCGTTCGGTGGCTACACCTTC
-	TRBV12-3/TRBV12-4	TRBJ2-5	-	CASSLIKETQYF	TGTGCCAGCAGTTTAATAAAAGAGACCCAGTACTTC
few	TRBV18	TRBJ1-5	-	CASSPSEFNQPQHF	TGTGCCAGCTCACCTAGTGAGTTCAATCAGCCCCAGCATTTT
-	TRBV4-2	TRBJ2-5	-	CASSQDGGSQETQYF	TGTGCCAGCAGCCAAGATGGAGGTAGCCAAGAGACCCAGTACTTC
-	TRBV24-1	TRBJ2-5	-	CATSDRRGETQYF	TGTGCCACCAGTGATAGAAGAGGAGAGACCCAGTACTTC
-	TRBV7-9	TRBJ2-3	TRBD2	CASSAQRGYSTDTQYF	TGTGCCAGCAGCGCCCAGCGGGGCTATAGCACAGATACGCAGTATTTT
once	TRBV19	TRBJ2-2	-	CASSVGTNTGELFF	TGTGCCAGTAGCGTGGGCACAAACACCGGGGAGCTGTTTTTT
once	TRBV5-6	TRBJ1-2	-	CASRFRQADNYGYTF	TGTGCCAGCAGGTTTAGACAGGCGGATAACTATGGCTACACCTTC
-	TRBV30	TRBJ2-7	TRBD1	CAWKDRVSYEQYF	TGTGCCTGGAAGGACAGGGTCTCCTACGAGCAGTACTTC
-	TRBV9	TRBJ1-6	TRBD1	CASSATGDDNSPLHF	TGTGCCAGCAGCGCAACAGGGGACGATAATTCACCCCTCCACTTT
few	TRBV19	TRBJ1-1	TRBD1	CASSARQGYFTEAFF	TGTGCCAGTAGTGCCCGACAGGGATATTTTACTGAAGCTTTCTTT
-	TRBV7-8	TRBJ1-3	-	CASSFTVPSSGNTIYF	TGTGCCAGCAGCTTCACAGTGCCGAGCTCTGGAAACACCATATATTTT
-	TRBV25-1	TRBJ2-2	TRBD1	CASSEYRTGPNTGELFF	TGTGCCAGCAGTGAATACCGGACAGGGCCGAACACCGGGGAGCTGTTTTTT
-	TRBV7-9	TRBJ2-7	-	CASSFPPGVYEQYF	TGTGCCAGCAGCTTCCCCCCGGGGGTCTACGAGCAGTACTTC
-	TRBV4-1	TRBJ2-2	TRBD2	CASSQDPGGNTGELFF	TGCGCCAGCAGCCAAGATCCGGGGGGGAACACCGGGGAGCTGTTTTTT
-	TRBV7-2	TRBJ2-7	-	CASSLRYEQYF	TGTGCCAGCAGCTTACGCTACGAGCAGTACTTC
-	TRBV24-1	TRBJ2-3	TRBD1	CATSDFGTVTDTQYF	TGTGCCACCAGTGATTTTGGGACAGTCACAGATACGCAGTATTTT
-	TRBV7-2	TRBJ1-2	-	CASSLRSGKWGYTF	TGTGCCAGCAGCTTAAGATCAGGGAAATGGGGCTACACCTTC
-	TRBV14	TRBJ2-1	TRBD1	CASSGGTGPYNEQFF	TGTGCCAGCAGCGGTGGGACAGGGCCCTACAATGAGCAGTTCTTC
-	TRBV15	TRBJ2-3	-	CATSRDSRGLPYTQYF	TGTGCCACCAGCAGAGACTCTCGGGGACTCCCATATACGCAGTATTTT
-	TRBV5-6	TRBJ1-2	TRBD1	CASSPGTAIGYTF	TGTGCCAGCAGCCCCGGGACAGCGATTGGCTACACCTTC
-	TRBV5-8	TRBJ1-1	TRBD1	CASSRTGDGVNTEAFF	TGTGCCAGCAGCCGGACAGGGGATGGGGTCAACACTGAAGCTTTCTTT
-	TRBV5-1	TRBJ2-7	-	CASSFLGSSYEQYF	TGCGCCAGCAGCTTCCTTGGGAGCTCCTACGAGCAGTACTTC
-	TRBV5-1	TRBJ2-5	-	CASSLTGGPETQYF	TGCGCCAGCAGCTTGACAGGAGGGCCAGAGACCCAGTACTTC
-	TRBV19	TRBJ2-7	-	CASRWGPGKGYEQYF	TGTGCCAGCAGATGGGGTCCGGGAAAAGGGTACGAGCAGTACTTC
once	TRBV11-2	TRBJ1-4	-	CASSFGRRGDEKLFF	TGTGCCAGCAGCTTCGGTCGGAGGGGAGATGAAAAACTGTTTTTT
few	TRBV18	TRBJ1-1	-	CASSPMANTEAFF	TGTGCCAGCTCACCAATGGCGAACACTGAAGCTTTCTTT
-	TRBV6-1	TRBJ2-3	-	CASSEVAGSTDTQYF	TGTGCCAGCAGTGAAGTGGCGGGAAGCACAGATACGCAGTATTTT
-	TRBV19	TRBJ1-6	-	CASSQQEGDNSPLHF	TGTGCCAGTAGTCAACAGGAAGGGGATAATTCACCCCTCCACTTT
-	TRBV9	TRBJ2-3	-	CASSVEAPHTDTQYF	TGTGCCAGCAGCGTAGAAGCACCGCACACAGATACGCAGTATTTT
-	TRBV20-1	TRBJ2-5	-	CSASGQETQYF	TGCAGTGCCAGCGGCCAAGAGACCCAGTACTTC
-	TRBV5-4	TRBJ2-5	TRBD2	CASSFGLAGGLKTQYF	TGTGCCAGCAGCTTCGGACTAGCGGGGGGGCTGAAGACCCAGTACTTC
-	TRBV7-2	TRBJ2-5	TRBD2	CASSLTSGGAGETQYF	TGTGCCAGCAGCCTGACTAGCGGGGGGGCCGGGGAGACCCAGTACTTC
-	TRBV29-1	TRBJ2-7	TRBD1	CSVEDRRDRVTYEQYF	TGCAGCGTTGAAGATAGACGGGACAGGGTGACCTACGAGCAGTACTTC
-	TRBV28	TRBJ2-5	TRBD2	CASSRGTSDQETQYF	TGTGCCAGCAGTAGAGGGACTAGCGACCAAGAGACCCAGTACTTC
-	TRBV19	TRBJ2-3	-	CASSIGAADTQYF	TGTGCCAGTAGTATCGGAGCAGCAGATACGCAGTATTTT
-	TRBV24-1	TRBJ1-5	TRBD1	CATSETGVRQPQHF	TGTGCCACCAGTGAGACAGGGGTCCGTCAGCCCCAGCATTTT
-	TRBV3-1/TRBV3-2	TRBJ2-1	-	CASSQDSRGQNEQFF	TGTGCCAGCAGCCAAGATAGCAGGGGACAAAATGAGCAGTTCTTC
-	TRBV4-1	TRBJ1-4	-	CASSQLRGEKLFF	TGCGCCAGCAGCCAATTGCGAGGCGAAAAACTGTTTTTT
-	TRBV11-3	TRBJ2-1	-	CASSQRHLEEQFF	TGTGCCAGCAGCCAAAGACACCTCGAGGAGCAGTTCTTC
once	TRBV5-1	TRBJ2-2	TRBD1	CASSFRGQTNTGELFF	TGCGCCAGCAGCTTTCGGGGACAGACGAACACCGGGGAGCTGTTTTTT